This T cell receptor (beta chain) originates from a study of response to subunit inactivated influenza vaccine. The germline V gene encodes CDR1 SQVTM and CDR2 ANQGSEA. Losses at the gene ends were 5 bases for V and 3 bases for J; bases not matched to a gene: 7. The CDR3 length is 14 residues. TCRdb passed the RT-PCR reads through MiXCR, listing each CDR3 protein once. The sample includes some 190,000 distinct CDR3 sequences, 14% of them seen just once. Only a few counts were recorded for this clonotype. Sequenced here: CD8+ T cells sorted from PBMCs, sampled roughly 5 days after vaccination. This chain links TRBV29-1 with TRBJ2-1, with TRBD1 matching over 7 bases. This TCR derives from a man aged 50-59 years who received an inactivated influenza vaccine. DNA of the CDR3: TGCAGCGTTAATGACAGGGATTACTACAATGAGCAGTTCTTC. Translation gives CSVNDRDYYNEQFF.